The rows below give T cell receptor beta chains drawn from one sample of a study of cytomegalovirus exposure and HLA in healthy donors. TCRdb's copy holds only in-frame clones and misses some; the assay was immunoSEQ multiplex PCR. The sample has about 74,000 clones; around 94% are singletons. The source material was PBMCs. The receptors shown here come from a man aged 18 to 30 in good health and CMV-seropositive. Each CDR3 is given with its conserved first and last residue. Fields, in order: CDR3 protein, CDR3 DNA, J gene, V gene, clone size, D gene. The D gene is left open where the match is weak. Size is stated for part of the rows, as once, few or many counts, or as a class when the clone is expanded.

CDR3 protein: CASSNAGTSNEQYF
CDR3 DNA: TGTGCCAGCAGCAATGCCGGGACTAGTAACGAGCAGTACTTC
J gene: TRBJ2-7
V gene: TRBV28
clone size: -
D gene: TRBD2

CDR3 protein: CASSFIGTGSDEQYF
CDR3 DNA: TGTGCCAGCAGTTTTATCGGGACAGGAAGCGACGAGCAGTACTTC
J gene: TRBJ2-7
V gene: TRBV2
clone size: -
D gene: TRBD1

CDR3 protein: CASSYGPGGTEAFF
CDR3 DNA: TGTGCCAGCAGTTACGGTCCCGGAGGCACTGAAGCTTTCTTT
J gene: TRBJ1-1
V gene: TRBV6-5
clone size: -
D gene: -

CDR3 protein: CASSYRRVTSMYEQYF
CDR3 DNA: TGTGCCAGCAGTTACAGGAGGGTCACGAGTATGTACGAGCAGTACTTC
J gene: TRBJ2-7
V gene: TRBV6-5
clone size: -
D gene: -

CDR3 protein: CASSESPSLSVGGEQYF
CDR3 DNA: TGCGCCAGCAGTGAGTCGCCTAGCCTGAGCGTGGGTGGCGAGCAGTACTTC
J gene: TRBJ2-7
V gene: TRBV10-2
clone size: -
D gene: -

CDR3 protein: CASSGDSVYEQYF
CDR3 DNA: TGCGCCAGCAGTGGGGACTCAGTCTACGAGCAGTACTTC
J gene: TRBJ2-7
V gene: TRBV10-1
clone size: -
D gene: -

CDR3 protein: CASSEPAGSPYEQYF
CDR3 DNA: TGTGCCAGCAGCGAACCGGCCGGGAGCCCCTACGAGCAGTACTTC
J gene: TRBJ2-7
V gene: TRBV6-1
clone size: -
D gene: -

CDR3 protein: CASSVTGATNEKLFF
CDR3 DNA: TGTGCCAGCAGCGTTACGGGTGCAACTAATGAAAAACTGTTTTTT
J gene: TRBJ1-4
V gene: TRBV9
clone size: -
D gene: -

CDR3 protein: CASRRPGEGSYEQYF
CDR3 DNA: TGTGCCAGCAGACGCCCCGGGGAGGGATCCTACGAGCAGTACTTC
J gene: TRBJ2-7
V gene: TRBV6-5
clone size: -
D gene: TRBD2

CDR3 protein: CASRARTNTGELFF
CDR3 DNA: TGCGCCAGCAGAGCCCGAACGAACACCGGGGAGCTGTTTTTT
J gene: TRBJ2-2
V gene: TRBV5-1
clone size: -
D gene: -

CDR3 protein: CASSLGRADGYTF
CDR3 DNA: TGTGCCAGCAGTTTAGGCAGGGCGGATGGCTACACCTTC
J gene: TRBJ1-2
V gene: TRBV28
clone size: -
D gene: -

CDR3 protein: CATWGDSETYEQYF
CDR3 DNA: TGTGCCACCTGGGGCGACAGTGAAACCTACGAGCAGTACTTC
J gene: TRBJ2-7
V gene: TRBV2
clone size: -
D gene: -

CDR3 protein: CTTSATGGGVDTEAFF
CDR3 DNA: TGCACCACAAGCGCCACAGGGGGGGGAGTGGACACTGAAGCTTTCTTT
J gene: TRBJ1-1
V gene: TRBV29-1
clone size: -
D gene: TRBD1

CDR3 protein: CASWGQVYGYTF
CDR3 DNA: TGTGCCAGCTGGGGACAGGTGTATGGCTACACCTTC
J gene: TRBJ1-2
V gene: TRBV6-5
clone size: once
D gene: TRBD1

CDR3 protein: CASSSDREGYGYTF
CDR3 DNA: TGTGCCAGCAGCTCGGACAGGGAGGGCTATGGCTACACCTTC
J gene: TRBJ1-2
V gene: TRBV5-8
clone size: -
D gene: TRBD1

CDR3 protein: CASSQDLSGTEAFF
CDR3 DNA: TGTGCCAGCAGCCAAGATCTTTCAGGCACTGAAGCTTTCTTT
J gene: TRBJ1-1
V gene: TRBV4-2
clone size: -
D gene: -

CDR3 protein: CASSLLQGMRTEAFF
CDR3 DNA: TGCGCCAGCAGCCTATTACAGGGGATGAGGACTGAAGCTTTCTTT
J gene: TRBJ1-1
V gene: TRBV5-1
clone size: -
D gene: TRBD1

CDR3 protein: CASSPGQVSTYEQYF
CDR3 DNA: TGTGCCAGTAGTCCAGGACAGGTCTCTACCTACGAGCAGTACTTC
J gene: TRBJ2-7
V gene: TRBV19
clone size: -
D gene: TRBD1

CDR3 protein: CASSSGTGWEETQYF
CDR3 DNA: TGCGCCAGCAGCAGCGGAACAGGGTGGGAAGAGACCCAGTACTTC
J gene: TRBJ2-5
V gene: TRBV5-1
clone size: -
D gene: -

CDR3 protein: CASSPNAWTVRRNAGELFF
CDR3 DNA: TGCGCCAGCAGCCCGAACGCCTGGACGGTCAGGAGGAACGCCGGGGAGCTGTTTTTT
J gene: TRBJ2-2
V gene: TRBV5-1
clone size: -
D gene: -

CDR3 protein: CASRKPGRSYNGQFF
CDR3 DNA: TGTGCCAGCAGGAAACCAGGGAGGTCCTACAATGGGCAGTTCTTC
J gene: TRBJ2-1
V gene: TRBV7-3
clone size: -
D gene: -

CDR3 protein: CASTSFWGPQGYTF
CDR3 DNA: TGTGCCAGCACGTCCTTCTGGGGGCCTCAGGGCTACACCTTC
J gene: TRBJ1-2
V gene: TRBV27
clone size: -
D gene: -

CDR3 protein: CASSRDSYSYEQYF
CDR3 DNA: TGTGCCAGCAGCCGGGACAGCTATTCCTACGAGCAGTACTTC
J gene: TRBJ2-7
V gene: TRBV11-1
clone size: -
D gene: TRBD1

CDR3 protein: CASGASGYTF
CDR3 DNA: TGTGCCAGCGGAGCGAGCGGCTACACCTTC
J gene: TRBJ1-2
V gene: TRBV28
clone size: -
D gene: -

CDR3 protein: CASSLGQDRSGYTF
CDR3 DNA: TGTGCCAGCAGTTTGGGGCAGGACAGGAGTGGCTACACCTTC
J gene: TRBJ1-2
V gene: TRBV28
clone size: -
D gene: TRBD1